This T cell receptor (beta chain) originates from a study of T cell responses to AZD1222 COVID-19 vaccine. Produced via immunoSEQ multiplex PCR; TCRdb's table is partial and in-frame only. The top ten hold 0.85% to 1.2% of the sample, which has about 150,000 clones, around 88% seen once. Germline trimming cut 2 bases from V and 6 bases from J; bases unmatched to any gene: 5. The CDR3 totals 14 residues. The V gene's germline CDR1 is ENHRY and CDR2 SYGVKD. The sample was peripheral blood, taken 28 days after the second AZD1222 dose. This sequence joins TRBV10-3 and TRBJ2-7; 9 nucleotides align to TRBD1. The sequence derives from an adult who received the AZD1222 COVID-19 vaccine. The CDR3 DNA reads TGTGCCATCAGTGAGGGGACAGGGATTGGCGAGCAGTACTTC. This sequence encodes CAISEGTGIGEQYF.